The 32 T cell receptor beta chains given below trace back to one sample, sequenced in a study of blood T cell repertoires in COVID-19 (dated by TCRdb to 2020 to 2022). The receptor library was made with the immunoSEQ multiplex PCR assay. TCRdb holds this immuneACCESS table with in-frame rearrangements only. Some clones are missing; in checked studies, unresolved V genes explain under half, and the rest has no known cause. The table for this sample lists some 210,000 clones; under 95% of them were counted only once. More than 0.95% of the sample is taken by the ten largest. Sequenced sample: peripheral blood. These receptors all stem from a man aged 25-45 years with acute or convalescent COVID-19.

CDR3 bases: TGTGCCAGCAGCTTAGCAAATACAGCTTACTATGGCTACACCTTC. Translation gives CASSLANTAYYGYTF. The chain recombines TRBV7-9 with TRBJ1-2, with D uncertain. The germline V gene encodes CDR1 SEHNR and CDR2 FQNEAQ (reference sequence). Between the trimmed V and J ends, which lost 0 bases and 3 bases, there was a span of 11 bases. CDR3 length: 15 amino acids.

CDR3 protein: CASTPAGGKQYF. The CDR3 DNA sequence: TGTGCCAGCACCCCAGCGGGGGGGAAGCAGTACTTC. The chain recombines TRBV7-9 with TRBJ2-7; 10 bases are shared with TRBD2. The CDR3 covers 12 residues. CDR1 and CDR2 (germline): SEHNR, FQNEAQ (reference sequence). Trimming removed 7 bases from V and 8 bases from J; junction bases left unmatched: 5.

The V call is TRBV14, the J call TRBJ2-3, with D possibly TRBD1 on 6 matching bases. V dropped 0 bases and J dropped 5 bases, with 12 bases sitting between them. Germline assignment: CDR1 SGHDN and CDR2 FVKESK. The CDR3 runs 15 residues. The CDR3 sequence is CASSQDTGQRDTQYF. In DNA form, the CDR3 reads TGTGCCAGCAGCCAAGATACTGGACAGAGAGATACGCAGTATTTT.

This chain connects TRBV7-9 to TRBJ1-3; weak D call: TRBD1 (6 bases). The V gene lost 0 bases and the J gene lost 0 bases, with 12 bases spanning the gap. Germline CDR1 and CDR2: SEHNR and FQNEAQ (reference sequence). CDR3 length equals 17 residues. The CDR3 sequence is CASSLAPTGSSGNTIYF. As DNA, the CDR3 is TGTGCCAGCAGCTTAGCCCCTACAGGGAGCTCTGGAAACACCATATATTTT.

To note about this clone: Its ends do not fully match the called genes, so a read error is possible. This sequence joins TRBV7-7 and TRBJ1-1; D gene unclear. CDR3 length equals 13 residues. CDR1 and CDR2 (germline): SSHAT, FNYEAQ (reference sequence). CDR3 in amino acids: CASSPDFGTEAFF. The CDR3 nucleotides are TGTGCTAGCAGTCCCGACTTTGGGACTGAAGCTTTCTTT.

The CDR3 nucleotides read TGTGCCAGCAGCGTCGGGGGGACGGGCGAAGCTTTCTTT. Residues: CASSVGGTGEAFF. The gene calls are TRBV11-2 and TRBJ1-1; D perhaps matches TRBD1 (5 bases). V was pared by 5 bases and J by 8 bases, with 15 bases between. The CDR3 consists of 13 residues. Germline V gene data show CDR1 as SGHAT and CDR2 as FQNNGV.

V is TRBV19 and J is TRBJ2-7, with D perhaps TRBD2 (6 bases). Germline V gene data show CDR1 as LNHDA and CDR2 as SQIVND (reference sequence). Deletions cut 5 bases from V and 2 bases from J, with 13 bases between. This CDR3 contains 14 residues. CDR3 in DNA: TGTGCCAGTAGTTTCCGGGACTTCACCTACGAGCAGTACTTC. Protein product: CASSFRDFTYEQYF.

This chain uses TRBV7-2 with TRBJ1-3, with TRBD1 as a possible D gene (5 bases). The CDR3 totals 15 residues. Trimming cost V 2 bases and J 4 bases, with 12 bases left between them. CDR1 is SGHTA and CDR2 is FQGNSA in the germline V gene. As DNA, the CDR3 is TGTGCCAGCAGCTTAATACCGGGGGAGGGAAACACCATATATTTT. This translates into CASSLIPGEGNTIYF.

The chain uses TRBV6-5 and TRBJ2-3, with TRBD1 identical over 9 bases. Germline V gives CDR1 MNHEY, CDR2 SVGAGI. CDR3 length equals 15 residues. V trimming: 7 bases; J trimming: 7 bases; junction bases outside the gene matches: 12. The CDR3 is CASTRGDRDPYTQYF. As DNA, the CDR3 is TGTGCCAGCACCCGGGGGGACAGGGATCCATATACGCAGTATTTT.

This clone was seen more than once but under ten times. The CDR3 reads CASSKGRRKNTEAFF. CDR3 DNA sequence: TGTGCCAGCAGCAAAGGGAGACGGAAGAACACTGAAGCTTTCTTT. This chain links TRBV21-1 with TRBJ1-1. TRBV21-1 constitutes a pseudogene. There are 15 residues in the CDR3.

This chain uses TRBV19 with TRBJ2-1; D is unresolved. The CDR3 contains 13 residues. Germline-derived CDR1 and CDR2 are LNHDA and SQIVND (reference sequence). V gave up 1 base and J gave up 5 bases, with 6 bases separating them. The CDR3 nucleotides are TGTGCCAGTAGTATAGCCGGTCACAATGAGCAGTTCTTC. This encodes CASSIAGHNEQFF.

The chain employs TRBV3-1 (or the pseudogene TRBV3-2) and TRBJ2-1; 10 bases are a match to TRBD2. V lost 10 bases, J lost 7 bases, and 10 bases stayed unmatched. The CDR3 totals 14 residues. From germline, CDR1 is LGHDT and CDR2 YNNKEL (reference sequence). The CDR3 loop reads CATVPSGRVNEQFF. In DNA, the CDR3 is TGTGCCACCGTGCCTAGCGGGAGAGTTAATGAGCAGTTCTTC.

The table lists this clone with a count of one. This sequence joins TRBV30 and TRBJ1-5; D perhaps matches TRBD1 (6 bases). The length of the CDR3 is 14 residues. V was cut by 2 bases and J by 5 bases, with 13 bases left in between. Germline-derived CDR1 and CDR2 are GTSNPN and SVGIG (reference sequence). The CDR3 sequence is CAWSPTGGDQPQHF. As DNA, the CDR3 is TGTGCCTGGAGTCCGACAGGTGGCGATCAGCCCCAGCATTTT.

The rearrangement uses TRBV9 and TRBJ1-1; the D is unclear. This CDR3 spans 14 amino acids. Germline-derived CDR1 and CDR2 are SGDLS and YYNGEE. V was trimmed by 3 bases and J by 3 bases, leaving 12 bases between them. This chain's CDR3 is CASSDLMRDTEAFF. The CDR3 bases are TGTGCCAGCAGCGACCTTATGAGGGACACTGAAGCTTTCTTT.

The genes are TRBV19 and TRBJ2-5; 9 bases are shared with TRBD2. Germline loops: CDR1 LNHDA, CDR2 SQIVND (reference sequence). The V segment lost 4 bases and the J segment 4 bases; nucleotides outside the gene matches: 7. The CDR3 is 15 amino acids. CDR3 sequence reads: CASSKGSSGAETQYF. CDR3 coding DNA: TGTGCCAGTAGTAAGGGGTCTAGCGGGGCAGAGACCCAGTACTTC.

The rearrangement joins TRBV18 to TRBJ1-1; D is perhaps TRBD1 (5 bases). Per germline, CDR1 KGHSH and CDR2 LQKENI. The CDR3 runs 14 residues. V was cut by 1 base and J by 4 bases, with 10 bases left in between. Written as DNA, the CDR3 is TGTGCCAGCTCACCACGGGGCCTCGTCACTGAAGCTTTCTTT. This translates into CASSPRGLVTEAFF.

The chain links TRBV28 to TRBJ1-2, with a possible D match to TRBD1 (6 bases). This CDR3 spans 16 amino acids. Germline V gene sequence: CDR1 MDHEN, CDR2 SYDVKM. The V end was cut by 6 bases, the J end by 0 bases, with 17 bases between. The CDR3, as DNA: TGTGCCAGCAGCACGTACGGGACATTAGCTAACTATGGCTACACCTTC. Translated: CASSTYGTLANYGYTF.

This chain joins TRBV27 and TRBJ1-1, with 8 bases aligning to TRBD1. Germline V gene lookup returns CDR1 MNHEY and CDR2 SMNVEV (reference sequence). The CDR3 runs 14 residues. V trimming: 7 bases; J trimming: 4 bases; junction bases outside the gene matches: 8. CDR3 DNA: TGTGCCAGCATAGGAAGCAGGGGGCTCACTGAAGCTTTCTTT. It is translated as CASIGSRGLTEAFF.

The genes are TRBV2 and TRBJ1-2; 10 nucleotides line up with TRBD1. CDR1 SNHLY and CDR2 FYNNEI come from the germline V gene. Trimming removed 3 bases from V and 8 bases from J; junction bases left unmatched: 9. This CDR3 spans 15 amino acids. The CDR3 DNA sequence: TGTGCCAGCAGTGAGGAGCGACAGGGGGCCGGGGGCTACACCTTC. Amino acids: CASSEERQGAGGYTF.

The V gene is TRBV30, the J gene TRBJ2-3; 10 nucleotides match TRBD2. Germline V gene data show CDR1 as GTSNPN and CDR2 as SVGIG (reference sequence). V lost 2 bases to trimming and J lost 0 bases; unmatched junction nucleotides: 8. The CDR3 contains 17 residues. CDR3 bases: TGTGCCTGGAGTCCGCTAGCGGGGGTCTTTAGCACAGATACGCAGTATTTT. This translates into CAWSPLAGVFSTDTQYF.

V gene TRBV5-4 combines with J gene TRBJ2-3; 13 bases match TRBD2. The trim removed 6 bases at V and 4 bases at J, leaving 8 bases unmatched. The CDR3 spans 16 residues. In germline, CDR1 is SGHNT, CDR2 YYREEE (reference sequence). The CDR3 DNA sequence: TGTGCCAGCAACTCCGGACTAGCGGGGGCCTCAGATACGCAGTATTTT. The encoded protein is CASNSGLAGASDTQYF. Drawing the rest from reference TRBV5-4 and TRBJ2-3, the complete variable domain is ETGVTQSPTHLIKTRGQQVTLRCSSQSGHNTVSWYQQALGQGPQFIFQYYREEENGRGNFPPRFSGLQFPNYSSELNVNALELDDSALYLCASNSGLAGASDTQYFGPGTRLTVL.

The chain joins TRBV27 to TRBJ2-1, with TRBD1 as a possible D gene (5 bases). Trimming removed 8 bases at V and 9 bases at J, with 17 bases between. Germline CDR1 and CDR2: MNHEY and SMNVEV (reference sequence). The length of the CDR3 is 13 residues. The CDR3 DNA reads TGTGCCAGCCCTCCTACAGGTCCGAGTGAGCAGTTCTTC. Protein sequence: CASPPTGPSEQFF.

CDR3 nucleotide sequence: TGTGCCACCAGTGATTGGGGGCAGGGTTTCACGGAGACCCAGTACTTC. Encoded protein: CATSDWGQGFTETQYF. This chain uses TRBV24-1 with TRBJ2-5; D is perhaps TRBD1 (6 bases). The CDR3 extends over 16 amino acids. Between the trimmed V and J ends, which lost 2 bases and 5 bases, there was a span of 17 bases. The germline CDR1 and CDR2 sequences are KGHDR and SFDVKD.

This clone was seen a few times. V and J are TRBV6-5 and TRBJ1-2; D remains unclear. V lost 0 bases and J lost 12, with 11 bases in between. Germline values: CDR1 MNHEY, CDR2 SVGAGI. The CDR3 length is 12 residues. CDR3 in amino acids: CASSYSGGPHTF. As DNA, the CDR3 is TGTGCCAGCAGTTACTCGGGAGGACCACACACCTTC.

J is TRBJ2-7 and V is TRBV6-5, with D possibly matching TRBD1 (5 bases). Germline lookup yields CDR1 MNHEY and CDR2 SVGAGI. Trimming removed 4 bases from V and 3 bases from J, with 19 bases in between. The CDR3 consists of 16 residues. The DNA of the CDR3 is TGTGCCAGCAGTTCCCAAACCTCTAGGGGCCTCTACGAGCAGTACTTC. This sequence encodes CASSSQTSRGLYEQYF.

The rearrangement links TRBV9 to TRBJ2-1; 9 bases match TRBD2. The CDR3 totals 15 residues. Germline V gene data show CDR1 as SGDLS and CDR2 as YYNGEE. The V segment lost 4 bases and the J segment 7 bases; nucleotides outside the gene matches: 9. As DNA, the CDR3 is TGTGCCAGCAGCCCCGGGACTAGCTTCACGAATGAGCAGTTCTTC. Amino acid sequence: CASSPGTSFTNEQFF.

The CDR3 DNA is TGTGCCAGCAGCCGGGCCGATAGCAATCAGCCCCAGCATTTT. Translation: CASSRADSNQPQHF. The V and J genes are TRBV3-1 (or the pseudogene TRBV3-2) and TRBJ1-5; D ambiguous. The ends were cut back, 4 bases at V and 0 bases at J, with 7 bases in the middle. CDR3 length: 14 residues. Germline loops: CDR1 LGHDT, CDR2 YNNKEL (reference sequence).

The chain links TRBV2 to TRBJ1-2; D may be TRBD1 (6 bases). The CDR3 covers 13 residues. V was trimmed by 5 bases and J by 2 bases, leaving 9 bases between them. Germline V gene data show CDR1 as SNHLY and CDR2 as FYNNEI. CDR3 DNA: TGTGCCAGCAGTTCACAGGGAAACTATGGCTACACCTTC. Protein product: CASSSQGNYGYTF.

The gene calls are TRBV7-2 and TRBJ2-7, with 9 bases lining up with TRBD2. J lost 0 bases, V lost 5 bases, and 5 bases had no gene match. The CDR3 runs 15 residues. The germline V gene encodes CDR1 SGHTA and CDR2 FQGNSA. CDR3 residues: CASSTLAGNSYEQYF. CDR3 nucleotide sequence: TGTGCCAGCAGCACTCTAGCGGGAAACTCCTACGAGCAGTACTTC.

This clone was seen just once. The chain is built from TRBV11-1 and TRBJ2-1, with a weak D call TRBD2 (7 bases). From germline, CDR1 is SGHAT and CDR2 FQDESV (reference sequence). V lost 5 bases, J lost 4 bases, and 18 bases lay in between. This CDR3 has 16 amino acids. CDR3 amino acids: CASSPGYGGPYNEQFF. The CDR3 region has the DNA TGTGCCAGCAGCCCAGGGTACGGGGGGCCATACAATGAGCAGTTCTTC.

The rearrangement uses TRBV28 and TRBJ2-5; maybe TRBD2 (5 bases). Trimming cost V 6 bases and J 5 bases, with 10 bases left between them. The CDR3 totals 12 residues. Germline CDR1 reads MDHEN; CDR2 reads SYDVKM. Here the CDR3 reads CASSWTEETQYF. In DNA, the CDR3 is TGTGCCAGCAGCTGGACTGAGGAGACCCAGTACTTC. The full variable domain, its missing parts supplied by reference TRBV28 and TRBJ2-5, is DVKVTQSSRYLVKRTGEKVFLECVQDMDHENMFWYRQDPGLGLRLIYFSYDVKMKEKGDIPEGYSVSREKKERFSLILESASTNQTSMYLCASSWTEETQYFGPGTRLLVL.

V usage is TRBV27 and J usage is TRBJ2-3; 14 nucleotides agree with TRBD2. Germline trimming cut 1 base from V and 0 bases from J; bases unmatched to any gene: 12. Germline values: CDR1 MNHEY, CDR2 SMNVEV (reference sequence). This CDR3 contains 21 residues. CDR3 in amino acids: CASSLYFGLAGGQSSTDTQYF. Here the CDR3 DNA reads TGTGCCAGCAGTTTATATTTCGGACTAGCGGGGGGCCAATCTAGCACAGATACGCAGTATTTT.